A selection of T cell receptor beta chains follows, all from one sample in a study of blood T cell repertoires in COVID-19. The repertoire was sequenced with immunoSEQ multiplex PCR; TCRdb's copy has only in-frame clones and lacks some. Here the sample spans 150,000 or so clones, approximately 85% being singletons. Sequences were obtained from peripheral blood. Source of these receptors: a woman aged 55-69 years with COVID-19, enrolled during active disease. CDR3s include the opening cysteine and the closing phenylalanine or tryptophan. The order of the fields is clone size, D gene, V gene, J gene, CDR3 DNA, CDR3 protein. D genes are given only for firm matches. The size of a clone is reported for some rows only, either as once, few or many, or as a class for expanded clones.

-	TRBD2	TRBV11-2	TRBJ2-3	TGTGCCAGCAGCTTAGATCGCCTCCGACTAGCGGGGGGCCCTGAAGATACGCAGTATTTT	CASSLDRLRLAGGPEDTQYF
-	TRBD1	TRBV2	TRBJ2-7	TGTGCCAGCAAACCGGGACAGGTCCCCTACGAGCAGTACTTC	CASKPGQVPYEQYF
-	TRBD1	TRBV7-9	TRBJ2-7	TGTGCCAGCAGCCCGAAGTGGCAGGGGGCAGGCGAGCAGTACTTC	CASSPKWQGAGEQYF
-	-	TRBV10-3	TRBJ2-5	TGTGCCATCAGTGCCGCCCCGTCGGTCCAAGAGACCCAGTACTTC	CAISAAPSVQETQYF
-	-	TRBV5-5	TRBJ1-3	TGTGCCAGCAGCAGGACTGGAGTGAGCTCTGGAAACACCATATATTTT	CASSRTGVSSGNTIYF
-	TRBD2	TRBV2	TRBJ2-3	TGTGCCAGCAGTGAAGTTAGCGGGGGGGTGCCAGAGACGCAGTATTTT	CASSEVSGGVPETQYF
few	TRBD2	TRBV5-1	TRBJ2-3	TGCGCCAGCAGCTGGACACCCAGGGAGGGAGGTACGCAGTATTTT	CASSWTPREGGTQYF
-	-	TRBV7-8	TRBJ2-3	TGTGCCAGCAGCTTCTCTCTAGGTACGCAGTATTTT	CASSFSLGTQYF
-	-	TRBV30	TRBJ2-7	TGTGCCTGGAGTGTAGCGGGTAGCGGTGAGCAGTACTTC	CAWSVAGSGEQYF
-	-	TRBV18	TRBJ2-5	TGTGCCAGCTCACCACCCAGGGGTTCTCAAGAGACCCAGTACTTC	CASSPPRGSQETQYF
-	TRBD1	TRBV5-6	TRBJ2-4	TGTGCCAGCAGCCTACTAGGACAGGTTCTAGCCAAAAACATTCAGTACTTC	CASSLLGQVLAKNIQYF
-	-	TRBV12-3/TRBV12-4	TRBJ2-3	TGTGCCAGCAGGCACCCTACCACAGATACGCAGTATTTT	CASRHPTTDTQYF
-	-	TRBV15	TRBJ1-2	TGTGCCACCAGCAGAGATAAAGGGGTCGGCGGCTACACCTTC	CATSRDKGVGGYTF
-	TRBD1	TRBV27	TRBJ2-1	TGTGCCAGCAGTTTACGCCGGACAGGGTTCTACAATGAGCAGTTCTTC	CASSLRRTGFYNEQFF
-	-	TRBV19	TRBJ1-4	TGTGCCAGTAGCGTCGTTAGAGAAAAACTGTTTTTT	CASSVVREKLFF
-	-	TRBV7-9	TRBJ2-2	TGTGCCAGCAGCTTAGTACGGGGATACGGGGAGCTGTTTTTT	CASSLVRGYGELFF
-	-	TRBV18	TRBJ1-1	TGTGCCAGCTCACCGTCTGCGGGGGAAGCTTTCTTT	CASSPSAGEAFF
-	-	TRBV3-1/TRBV3-2	TRBJ1-1	TGTGCCAGCAGCCAAGATCTGGACAGCTTGAACACTGAAGCTTTCTTT	CASSQDLDSLNTEAFF
-	TRBD1	TRBV4-3	TRBJ2-1	TGCGCCAGCAGCCAAGATGTCATTCGGACAGGCCTCAATGAGCAGTTCTTC	CASSQDVIRTGLNEQFF
-	-	TRBV7-9	TRBJ1-2	TGTGCCAGCAGCTTTTCTCCCTTAGCTAACTATGGCTACACCTTC	CASSFSPLANYGYTF
once	TRBD1	TRBV27	TRBJ1-1	TGTGCCAGCAGTTTAACAGGGGATACTGAAGCTTTCTTT	CASSLTGDTEAFF
-	-	TRBV2	TRBJ1-1	TGTGCCAGCAGTGAAGGGCTGAACACTGAAGCTTTCTTT	CASSEGLNTEAFF
-	TRBD2	TRBV7-3	TRBJ2-1	TGTGCCAGCAGCTTAATAGCGGGGGTGTACAATGAGCAGTTCTTC	CASSLIAGVYNEQFF
-	TRBD1	TRBV5-1	TRBJ1-2	TGCGCCAGCAGCTTGGGACCGGGACAGATTAACTATGGCTACACCTTC	CASSLGPGQINYGYTF
-	TRBD2	TRBV4-1	TRBJ2-1	TGCGCCAGCAGCCAGGTCCGCGGGGGGCCTTTAGATGAGCAGTTCTTC	CASSQVRGGPLDEQFF
-	TRBD2	TRBV29-1	TRBJ2-5	TGCAGCGCCGGGGGGGGGCTGCGGGAGACCCAGTACTTC	CSAGGGLRETQYF
few	TRBD1	TRBV30	TRBJ1-2	TGTGCCTGGAGCCCGACAGGGTTCTATGGCTACACCTTC	CAWSPTGFYGYTF
few	TRBD1	TRBV7-9	TRBJ1-1	TGTGCCAGCAGCGTGGACAGGGTTTGGGCTGAAGCTTTCTTT	CASSVDRVWAEAFF
-	-	TRBV7-2	TRBJ2-3	TGTGCCAGCAGCTTAGTAGCAGCCAGCACAGATACGCAGTATTTT	CASSLVAASTDTQYF
-	-	TRBV19	TRBJ2-7	TGTGCCACCGGGACACAAGCCTACGAGCAGTACTTC	CATGTQAYEQYF
-	-	TRBV11-2	TRBJ1-6	TGTGCCAGCAGCTTAGATTCGCCATTACTTAGCTCCTATAATTCACCCCTCCACTTT	CASSLDSPLLSSYNSPLHF
once	-	TRBV5-1	TRBJ1-2	TGCGCCAGCAGCTTCGCGGAAAACTATGGCTACACCTTC	CASSFAENYGYTF
-	-	TRBV5-4	TRBJ2-2	TGTGCCAGCAGCCCGTTACAGGGTTTCGGGGAGCTGTTTTTT	CASSPLQGFGELFF
-	TRBD1	TRBV4-3	TRBJ1-4	TGCGCCAGCAGCTCTTACACAGGGGGCGGCAATGAAAAACTGTTTTTT	CASSSYTGGGNEKLFF
-	TRBD2	TRBV23-1	TRBJ2-7	TGCGCCAGCAGTCACCGAGCGGGGCCCAACGGCGAGCAGTACTTC	CASSHRAGPNGEQYF
-	TRBD2	TRBV3-1/TRBV3-2	TRBJ2-5	TGTGCCAGCATAAGAACGGGGGGGATGATCCCAGAGACCCAGTACTTC	CASIRTGGMIPETQYF
-	-	TRBV29-1	TRBJ2-5	TGCAGCGGCCGAGAAGAGACCCAGTACTTC	CSGREETQYF
-	-	TRBV18	TRBJ1-1	TGTGCCAGCTCACCAAGGGGGTTGATGAACACTGAAGCTTTCTTT	CASSPRGLMNTEAFF
-	-	TRBV15	TRBJ1-1	TGTGCCACCAGCAGAGGAGGTACTGAAGCTTTCTTT	CATSRGGTEAFF
-	-	TRBV3-1/TRBV3-2	TRBJ1-1	TGTGCCAGCAGACTGACTGGGAACACTGAAGCTTTCTTT	CASRLTGNTEAFF
-	-	TRBV5-1	TRBJ2-2	TGCGCCAGCAGCTTGGGGTTGGCAGGGCACACCGGGGAGCTGTTTTTT	CASSLGLAGHTGELFF
-	-	TRBV2	TRBJ2-5	TGTGCCAGCAGTACAGGAACCCGGGAGACCCAGTACTTC	CASSTGTRETQYF
-	-	TRBV6-2/TRBV6-3	TRBJ1-5	TGTGCCAGCAGTTACTCGCCCGGAGGAAGCAATCAGCCCCAGCATTTT	CASSYSPGGSNQPQHF
few	-	TRBV28	TRBJ2-5	TGTGCCAGCAACTGGGGGCAAACCAGGGAGACCCAGTACTTC	CASNWGQTRETQYF
-	TRBD1	TRBV19	TRBJ1-2	TGTGCCAGTAGTACCCGGGACAGGGAGGATGGCTACACCTTC	CASSTRDREDGYTF